Shown below are 7 T cell receptor beta chains from a single sample sequenced in a study of blood T cells in healthy people across ages. A second PCR of 7 to 11 cycles used a sample-barcoded 5' primer and a J-beta primer mix. TCRdb re-called the 5' RACE reads through MiXCR, storing one row per CDR3 protein. The sample has some 880,000 distinct CDR3 sequences, about 37% seen once. Input material: blood. The receptors were sampled from a man in his late teens or twenties in good health.

This clonotype was picked up one time. The junction departs from germline at one end; a sequencing error may be responsible. CDR3 coding DNA: TGCAGTGCTGGAGATTTGGGCGGCGACAGGGGGCTTGGCTACACCTTC. Protein product: CSAGDLGGDRGLGYTF. J is TRBJ1-2 and V is TRBV20-1, with 10 bases identical to TRBD1. The germline CDR1 and CDR2 sequences are DFQATT and SNEGSKA (reference sequence). CDR3 length equals 16 residues.

The CDR3, as DNA: TGTGCCAGCAGCCGAGGGGGCGGGGATGAGCAGTACTTC. Translated: CASSRGGGDEQYF. The chain employs TRBV11-2 and TRBJ2-7, with D perhaps TRBD1 (7 bases). Trimming stripped 5 bases from V and 7 bases from J, with 15 bases between. CDR1 is SGHAT, CDR2 FQNNGV, per germline. The CDR3 covers 13 residues.

This clonotype was recorded at least ten times. The V gene is TRBV6-2 or TRBV6-3, the J gene TRBJ2-3; D perhaps matches TRBD1 (6 bases). The germline V gene encodes CDR1 MNHEY and CDR2 SVGEGT. The ends were cut back, 10 bases at V and 0 bases at J, with 29 bases in the middle. The CDR3 is made up of 19 amino acids. In DNA form, the CDR3 reads TGTGCCACCCGGGACCCTAGGACAGCCAAATCTTCTAGCACAGATACGCAGTATTTT. This encodes CATRDPRTAKSSSTDTQYF.

V is TRBV20-1 and J is TRBJ1-1; TRBD1 matches at 8 bases. Germline CDR1 DFQATT, CDR2 SNEGSKA (reference sequence). The V segment lost 6 bases and the J segment 5 bases; nucleotides outside the gene matches: 8. This CDR3 comprises 13 residues. In DNA, the CDR3 is TGCAGTGCCACTCTACAGGGGGAGACTGAAGCTTTCTTT. This codes for CSATLQGETEAFF.

This clonotype was seen a few times. The chain recombines TRBV4-2 with TRBJ1-1, with 8 bases matching TRBD1. The CDR3 length is 15 residues. Trimming cost V 4 bases and J 5 bases; bases outside gene matches: 9. Germline V CDR1 and CDR2: LGHNA, YNFKEQ. In DNA form, the CDR3 reads TGTGCCAGCAGCCCGCAGGGGGCAGAGGATACTGAAGCTTTCTTT. This translates into CASSPQGAEDTEAFF.

In this sample, this clonotype turned up many times. The V gene is TRBV4-2, the J gene TRBJ2-7; a weak D match, TRBD1 (6 bases). The CDR3 length is 15 residues. Trimming pared 5 bases from V and 2 bases from J, leaving 16 bases between. Germline assignment: CDR1 LGHNA and CDR2 YNFKEQ. The CDR3 nucleotides are TGTGCCAGCAGCGAGTCGACAGGCATTCCCTACGAGCAGTACTTC. It translates to CASSESTGIPYEQYF.

The genes are TRBV7-3 and TRBJ2-3; D gene unclear. CDR1 SGHTA and CDR2 FQGTGA come from the germline V gene. The ends were cut back, 2 bases at V and 6 bases at J, with 18 bases in the middle. The CDR3 is made up of 16 amino acids. The CDR3 DNA reads TGTGCCAGCAGCTTAGCGGCCTCACGCCCCGTGGATACGCAGTATTTT. This translates into CASSLAASRPVDTQYF.